These 14 T cell receptor beta chains share one sample of origin, sequenced in a study of blood T cells in healthy people across ages. Primed by a sample-barcoded 5' primer and a J-beta primer mix, a second PCR proceeded for about 7 to 12 cycles. TCRdb re-analysed the 5' RACE reads in MiXCR, keeping a single row per CDR3 protein. Found here are 800,000 to 1,300,000 distinct CDR3 sequences, roughly a quarter of them singletons; the top ten hold about 0.72%. In addition, the sample was reused for a study of T cells of mothers and their children.

The sequencing sample was made of blood. All receptors come from a girl aged 2 to 9 in good health.

The chain employs TRBV6-6 and TRBJ1-2; 10 bases map to TRBD1. This CDR3 has 13 amino acids. Trimming at V came to 4 bases and at J to 12 bases, leaving 8 bases not matched to a gene. CDR1 MNHNY and CDR2 SVGAGI come from the germline V gene (reference sequence). The CDR3 DNA reads as TGTGCCAGCAGTTTCGACAGGGGGCGAATAGACACCTTC. Translation gives CASSFDRGRIDTF.

This chain connects TRBV29-1 to TRBJ2-5; D is tentatively TRBD1 or TRBD2 (5 bases each). This CDR3 has 12 amino acids. The V gene's germline CDR1 is SQVTM and CDR2 ANQGSEA. V was clipped by 2 bases and J by 5 bases, with 9 bases between them. Here the CDR3 DNA reads TGCAGCGTTGAAAATCGGGACGAGACCCAGTACTTC. It encodes CSVENRDETQYF.

This clonotype was counted only a few times. The chain has TRBV11-3 and TRBJ2-1, with 8 bases fitting TRBD2. CDR3 length: 15 amino acids. CDR1 is SGHNT, CDR2 YENEEA, per germline. Germline trimming cut 2 bases from V and 4 bases from J; bases unmatched to any gene: 4. This CDR3 reads CASSLTGGNYNEQFF. In DNA form, the CDR3 reads TGTGCCAGCAGCTTAACGGGGGGGAATTACAATGAGCAGTTCTTC.

The chain recombines TRBV20-1 with TRBJ2-1; D not certain. Germline V gene data show CDR1 as DFQATT and CDR2 as SNEGSKA (reference sequence). Deletions cut 4 bases from V and 4 bases from J, with 11 bases between. CDR3 length equals 13 residues. CDR3 amino acids: CSANHETYNEQFF. As DNA, the CDR3 is TGCAGTGCTAATCACGAAACATACAATGAGCAGTTCTTC.

V gene TRBV6-2 or TRBV6-3 combines with J gene TRBJ1-1, with 7 bases identical to TRBD1. V was clipped by 2 bases and J by 6 bases; unmatched bases: 9. Germline loops: CDR1 MNHEY, CDR2 SVGEGT. CDR3 length equals 15 residues. The CDR3 sequence: CASSYGTASGPEAFF. In DNA, the CDR3 is TGTGCCAGCAGTTACGGGACAGCTTCCGGTCCTGAAGCTTTCTTT.

This clonotype was seen ten or more times. The chain recombines TRBV7-9 with TRBJ1-2; D ambiguous. Deletions cut 1 base from V and 8 bases from J, with 8 bases between. Germline V gives CDR1 SEHNR, CDR2 FQNEAQ (reference sequence). The CDR3 loop spans 12 amino acids. The CDR3 spells CASSLELGGYTF. The CDR3 DNA sequence: TGTGCCAGCAGCTTAGAGTTGGGGGGCTACACCTTC.

This clonotype was seen a handful of times. The chain employs TRBV19 and TRBJ1-2, with a weak D call TRBD1 (6 bases). CDR1 LNHDA and CDR2 SQIVND come from the germline V gene (reference sequence). Trimming stripped 0 bases from V and 7 bases from J, with 15 bases between. This CDR3 is built from 15 residues. The CDR3 DNA follows: TGTGCCAGTAGTATAGACCCTACGGGACACCGTGGCTACACCTTC. Its protein is CASSIDPTGHRGYTF.

V gene TRBV7-9 combines with J gene TRBJ1-3, with a weak D call TRBD1 (6 bases). V lost 6 bases and J lost 2, with 11 bases in between. CDR3 length: 14 residues. Germline values: CDR1 SEHNR, CDR2 FQNEAQ (reference sequence). CDR3 nucleotides: TGTGCCAGCAGACAGGGACTGACTGGAAACACCATATATTTT. Residues: CASRQGLTGNTIYF. Complete variable domain (other parts from reference TRBV7-9 and TRBJ1-3): DTGVSQNPRHKITKRGQNVTFRCDPISEHNRLYWYRQTLGQGPEFLTYFQNEAQLEKSRLLSDRFSAERPKGSFSTLEIQRTEQGDSAMYLCASRQGLTGNTIYFGEGSWLTVV.

This clonotype was detected only a few times. This chain links TRBV28 with TRBJ1-4; D gene unclear. V shed 7 bases and J shed 7 bases, with 13 bases lying between them. This CDR3 region has 13 residues. CDR1 and CDR2 (germline): MDHEN, SYDVKM. CDR3 coding DNA: TGTGCCAGCACGTATCGCGAGGCTGAAAAACTGTTTTTT. Translated, it gives CASTYREAEKLFF.

J is TRBJ1-2 and V is TRBV7-9, with 10 bases aligning to TRBD1. The CDR3 consists of 15 residues. CDR1 is SEHNR, CDR2 FQNEAQ, per germline (reference sequence). The junction had 5 bases not matched to a gene; V was cut back by 1 base and J by 6 bases. CDR3 nucleotides: TGTGCCAGCAGCTTAGAAAGACAGGGGGCGCATGGCTACACCTTC. Translated: CASSLERQGAHGYTF.

The V call is TRBV7-3, the J call TRBJ2-5; weak D call: TRBD2 (6 bases). V lost 4 bases, J lost 5 bases, and 20 bases lay in between. This CDR3 contains 16 residues. CDR1 and CDR2 (germline): SGHTA, FQGTGA. The CDR3 DNA sequence: TGTGCCAGCAGCTCCTTTGTGGAGGGAGGCTCGGAGACCCAGTACTTC. It is translated as CASSSFVEGGSETQYF. Complete variable domain (other parts from reference TRBV7-3 and TRBJ2-5): GAGVSQTPSNKVTEKGKYVELRCDPISGHTALYWYRQSLGQGPEFLIYFQGTGAADDSGLPNDRFFAVRPEGSVSTLKIQRTERGDSAVYLCASSSFVEGGSETQYFGPGTRLLVL.

This clonotype showed up just a few times. V usage is TRBV20-1 and J usage is TRBJ2-1; no definite D call. Per germline, CDR1 DFQATT and CDR2 SNEGSKA (reference sequence). The CDR3 contains 12 residues. Trimming pared 0 bases from V and 5 bases from J, leaving 5 bases between. DNA for the CDR3: TGCAGTGCTAGAGATTTTCACAATGAGCAGTTCTTC. Protein sequence: CSARDFHNEQFF.

The V gene is TRBV3-1, the J gene TRBJ2-5; D gene ambiguous. TRBJ2-7 matches the DNA end more closely, so the J call is doubtful. There are 12 residues in the CDR3. Germline CDR1 is LGHDT and CDR2 is YNNKEL (reference sequence). CDR3 sequence reads: CASSPFPYEQYF. Here the CDR3 DNA reads TGTGCCAGCAGCCCCTTCCCCTACGAGCAGTACTTC.

The rearrangement joins TRBV4-2 to TRBJ2-3; unclear D gene. V gave up 0 bases and J gave up 3 bases, with 7 bases separating them. Germline V gene lookup returns CDR1 LGHNA and CDR2 YNFKEQ. The CDR3 is made up of 14 amino acids. CDR3 nucleotide sequence: TGTGCCAGCAGCCAAGATGTCGTTACAGATACGCAGTATTTT. It is translated as CASSQDVVTDTQYF.